What follows is one TCR beta chain and its context. Its antigen is undetermined. The sample comes from a study of cytomegalovirus exposure and HLA in healthy donors. On the study more broadly: When 300 to 500 donors were genotyped, over 80% of them were found to fall in the Caucasian-associated ancestry cluster. The study's findings and limits: Reports described diagnosis of cytomegalovirus status by the classifier as highly specific and sensitive.

Primers: 60 Vbeta forward and 13 Jbeta reverse. Sequencing used immunoSEQ multiplex PCR; TCRdb keeps in-frame clones, though not all of them. There are 270,000 or so clones in the sample; 86% occur only once, and almost 4% lies in the top ten. This CDR3 region has 13 residues. J gave up 4 bases and V 4 bases, and 3 bases lay outside the gene matches. Germline values: CDR1 SGHTA, CDR2 FQGNSA. The material sequenced was PBMCs. The chain carries TRBV7-2 and TRBJ2-5; 7 nucleotides agree with TRBD1. The TCR sequence derives from a man aged 35 to 55 in good health and CMV-seropositive. In DNA, the CDR3 is TGTGCCAGCAGCTCACAGGGGTTAGAGACCCAGTACTTC. It yields the protein CASSSQGLETQYF. Combining the CDR3 with reference TRBV7-2 and TRBJ2-5 gives the whole variable domain GAGVSQSPSNKVTEKGKDVELRCDPISGHTALYWYRQSLGQGLEFLIYFQGNSAPDKSGLPSDRFSAERTGGSVSTLTIQRTQQEDSAVYLCASSSQGLETQYFGPGTRLLVL.